This TCR beta chain was profiled in a study of T cells in Graves' hyperthyroidism and ophthalmopathy. Losses at the gene ends were 4 bases for V and 3 bases for J; bases not matched to a gene: 10. Germline CDR1 reads DFQATT; CDR2 reads SNEGSKA (reference sequence). This CDR3 has 15 residues. TCR beta CDR3 regions were amplified from RNA. The HTBI set primed first-round TCR CDR3 RT-PCR. MiXCR, applied by TCRdb to the multiplex PCR reads, yields one record per CDR3 protein. The table includes hundreds of thousands of distinct CDR3 sequences, about 15% detected once. The material sequenced was blood. J is TRBJ2-7 and V is TRBV20-1, with TRBD1 identical over 9 bases. The TCR comes from a woman aged 30 to 39 with Graves' hyperthyroidism. Here the CDR3 DNA reads TGCAGTGCTACTACCGGGACAGGGTTAAACTACGAGCAGTACTTC. Translation gives CSATTGTGLNYEQYF.